A single sample gave rise to the 15 T cell receptor beta chains below, sequenced in a study of regulatory T cells in long-lasting Graves disease. Time point in this sample: newly diagnosed GD, antithyroid drugs for less than 3 months. PBMCs were the source of the RNA used for TCR sequencing. Arm-PCR of CDR3 regions and iRepertoire HTBI primers were used to build TCR beta libraries. TCRdb reprocessed the multiplex PCR reads with MiXCR, giving one entry per CDR3 protein. Seen here are roughly 420,000 distinct CDR3 sequences, roughly a sixth observed once, and the top ten hold about a fifth. The sample in question was peripheral blood mononuclear cells (PBMCs), obtained at new diagnosis, from a patient treated with antithyroid drugs. These receptors were taken from a female donor with Graves disease.

This clonotype was detected ten times or more. The chain joins TRBV27 to TRBJ2-1; 7 nucleotides align to TRBD1. Per germline, CDR1 MNHEY and CDR2 SMNVEV (reference sequence). The length of the CDR3 is 16 residues. Losses at the gene ends were 5 bases for V and 0 bases for J; bases not matched to a gene: 7. CDR3 in amino acids: CASSLLQGTSYNEQFF. The CDR3 nucleotides read TGTGCCAGCAGTCTCCTACAGGGGACCTCCTACAATGAGCAGTTCTTC.

This clonotype was recorded many times. The chain recombines TRBV12-3 or TRBV12-4 with TRBJ2-5; weak D call: TRBD1 (6 bases). The V end lost 4 bases, the J end lost 3 bases, and 9 bases lay between the germline ends. This CDR3 has 13 residues. The CDR3 reads CASSSRTEETQYF. For the CDR3, the DNA is TGTGCCAGCAGTTCCCGGACAGAAGAGACCCAGTACTTC.

There are many counts of this clonotype. The rearrangement joins TRBV7-8 to TRBJ2-1, with 8 bases aligning to TRBD2. Germline CDR1 and CDR2: SGHVS and FQNEAQ. After removal of 5 bases from V and 4 bases from J, the junction contained 7 bases not matched to a gene. The CDR3 extends over 15 amino acids. CDR3 amino acids: CASSPGGRNYNEQFF. The DNA for the CDR3 is TGTGCCAGCAGCCCAGGCGGGAGGAATTACAATGAGCAGTTCTTC.

This clonotype was seen ten or more times. The chain has TRBV6-9 and TRBJ2-5, with TRBD1 identical over 9 bases. This CDR3 comprises 15 residues. Germline loops: CDR1 MNHGY, CDR2 SVAAGI. Trimming at V came to 4 bases and at J to 5 bases, leaving 8 bases not matched to a gene. As DNA, the CDR3 is TGTGCCAGCAGTTCCAGAGGGACAGGGCTGGAGACCCAGTACTTC. Translating it yields CASSSRGTGLETQYF.

This clonotype came up many times. The chain employs TRBV6-1 and TRBJ1-1, with 9 bases fitting TRBD1. V gave up 6 bases and J gave up 1 base; unmatched junction bases: 0. Germline lookup yields CDR1 MNHNS and CDR2 SASEGT. The CDR3 contains 13 residues. The CDR3 reads CASRTGGNTEAFF. The CDR3 nucleotides are TGTGCCAGCAGGACAGGGGGGAACACTGAAGCTTTCTTT.

The gene calls are TRBV12-5 and TRBJ2-5; D unclear. The germline CDR1 and CDR2 sequences are LGHNT and FRNRAP. Between the trimmed V and J ends, which lost 6 bases and 5 bases, there was a span of 16 bases. CDR3 length: 14 residues. For the CDR3, the DNA is TGTGCTAGTGGGGCGACTGCAGCGCTGGAGACCCAGTACTTC. Protein: CASGATAALETQYF.

The chain recombines TRBV10-3 with TRBJ1-5; D may be TRBD1 (5 bases). This CDR3 is 14 amino acids long. V lost 4 bases, J lost 1 base, and 8 bases lay in between. CDR1 and CDR2 (germline): ENHRY, SYGVKD. Here the CDR3 reads CAISGRGSNQPQHF. The CDR3 bases are TGTGCCATCAGTGGGCGGGGGAGCAATCAGCCCCAGCATTTT.

In DNA form, the CDR3 reads TGTGCCAGCTCACCCAGGAACCCGGGACTAGCGTTTGAGCAGTTCTTC. It encodes CASSPRNPGLAFEQFF. This sequence joins TRBV18 and TRBJ2-1; TRBD2 aligns across 10 bases. The CDR3 is 16 residues long. Germline loops: CDR1 KGHSH, CDR2 LQKENI. V lost 3 bases and J lost 9; bases outside the gene matches: 11.

This clonotype was seen a few times. The CDR3 reads CASSQDSVNQPQHF. DNA for the CDR3: TGCGCCAGCAGCCAAGATAGCGTAAATCAGCCCCAGCATTTT. The J gene is TRBJ1-5, the V gene TRBV4-1; D is unresolved. Trimming cost V 0 bases and J 4 bases, with 7 bases left between them. This CDR3 is built from 14 residues. Germline V gene data show CDR1 as MGHRA and CDR2 as YSYEKL.

This clonotype showed up many times. V and J are TRBV6-1 and TRBJ2-7; no clear D gene. The germline V gene encodes CDR1 MNHNS and CDR2 SASEGT. CDR3 length: 13 amino acids. V was trimmed by 2 bases and J by 4 bases, leaving 9 bases between them. The CDR3 here is CASSELSLYEQYF. The CDR3 DNA sequence: TGTGCCAGCAGTGAACTTTCCCTTTACGAGCAGTACTTC.

The chain couples TRBV20-1 to TRBJ2-3; possibly TRBD1 or TRBD2 for D (6 bases each). CDR3 length equals 14 residues. The V gene lost 3 bases and the J gene lost 2 bases, with 12 bases spanning the gap. Per the germline V gene, CDR1 is DFQATT and CDR2 is SNEGSKA (reference sequence). CDR3 in amino acids: CSASGGGFTDTQYF. In nucleotides, the CDR3 is TGCAGTGCTAGCGGAGGGGGTTTCACAGATACGCAGTATTTT.

This chain joins TRBV6-1 and TRBJ1-5; perhaps TRBD1 as D (5 bases). V was shortened by 7 bases and J by 4 bases, with 14 bases between the two germline ends. Germline-derived CDR1 and CDR2 are MNHNS and SASEGT. This CDR3 has 14 residues. The DNA of the CDR3 is TGTGCCAGCATCGGGACCGGAACTAATCAGCCCCAGCATTTT. Translation gives CASIGTGTNQPQHF.

This clonotype was picked up many times. The CDR3 sequence is CASSLISQGQVYYEQYF. CDR3 nucleotides: TGTGCCAGCAGTTTAATATCTCAGGGACAGGTGTACTACGAGCAGTACTTC. The V gene is TRBV28, the J gene TRBJ2-7; 8 bases line up with TRBD1. The CDR3 contains 17 residues. The V gene's germline CDR1 is MDHEN and CDR2 SYDVKM. Trimming at V came to 2 bases and at J to 3 bases, leaving 12 bases not matched to a gene.

This clonotype came up many times. This chain uses TRBV20-1 with TRBJ2-7; possibly TRBD2 for D (6 bases). Per germline, CDR1 DFQATT and CDR2 SNEGSKA (reference sequence). V lost 5 bases and J 8 bases, leaving 19 bases between the germline ends. The CDR3 is 13 residues long. The CDR3, as DNA: TGCAGTGCTCCCGACCAAGAGCGGGTTAAGCAGTACTTC. This sequence encodes CSAPDQERVKQYF.

The chain combines TRBV19 with TRBJ1-1; possible D gene TRBD1, 6 bases. V was clipped by 3 bases and J by 5 bases, with 16 bases between them. The CDR3 has 15 residues. Germline-derived CDR1 and CDR2 are LNHDA and SQIVND (reference sequence). The CDR3 sequence: CASSILWTEHTEAFF. CDR3 coding DNA: TGTGCCAGTAGTATCTTATGGACAGAACATACTGAAGCTTTCTTT. The entire variable domain, with the rest obtained from reference TRBV19 and TRBJ1-1, is as follows: DGGITQSPKYLFRKEGQNVTLSCEQNLNHDAMYWYRQDPGQGLRLIYYSQIVNDFQKGDIAEGYSVSREKKESFPLTVTSAQKNPTAFYLCASSILWTEHTEAFFGQGTRLTVV.